A selection of T cell receptor beta chains follows, all from one sample in a study of cytomegalovirus exposure and HLA in healthy donors. Libraries were prepared by immunoSEQ multiplex PCR; TCRdb keeps only in-frame clonotypes and omits some of them. The sample records 90,000 to 110,000 clones, around 73% being singletons. Input material: PBMCs. The source is a man aged 35 to 55 in good health and CMV-seronegative. Both conserved end residues are part of each CDR3. The order of the fields is D gene, V gene, clone size, J gene, CDR3 protein, CDR3 DNA. The D gene is left open where the match is weak. Clone size appears in some rows only: once, few, many, or a class for an expanded clone.

-	TRBV19	-	TRBJ2-7	CASSGQGSRTDPYEQYF	TGTGCCAGTAGTGGCCAGGGGAGCCGCACGGACCCCTACGAGCAGTACTTC
-	TRBV6-5	-	TRBJ1-1	CASSYAGPMNTEAFF	TGTGCCAGCAGTTACGCAGGGCCCATGAACACTGAAGCTTTCTTT
TRBD2	TRBV4-3	few	TRBJ2-1	CASSTSGTSGGYNEQFF	TGCGCCAGCAGCACCTCCGGGACTAGCGGGGGGTACAATGAGCAGTTCTTC
-	TRBV4-2	-	TRBJ1-1	CASSQEIRDYHLTEAFF	TGTGCCAGCAGCCAAGAAATCCGGGACTACCACTTAACTGAAGCTTTCTTT
-	TRBV27	-	TRBJ1-5	CASSPRYSNQPQHF	TGTGCCAGCAGTCCCAGGTACAGCAATCAGCCCCAGCATTTT
TRBD1	TRBV5-5	-	TRBJ2-3	CASSLTGVDTQYF	TGTGCCAGCAGCTTGACAGGGGTAGATACGCAGTATTTT
-	TRBV28	-	TRBJ1-6	CASSLYQNNSPLHF	TGTGCCAGCAGTTTGTACCAGAATAATTCACCCCTCCACTTT
-	TRBV5-1	few	TRBJ2-5	CASSTNPGTPPQETQYF	TGCGCCAGCAGCACAAATCCCGGGACACCACCCCAAGAGACCCAGTACTTC
-	TRBV5-1	-	TRBJ1-1	CASSLAGGEAFF	TGCGCCAGCAGCTTGGCGGGGGGCGAAGCTTTCTTT
TRBD1	TRBV11-2	-	TRBJ2-7	CASTSGRGGSSYEQYF	TGTGCCAGCACCTCCGGTAGAGGGGGCAGCTCCTACGAGCAGTACTTC
TRBD1	TRBV19	-	TRBJ1-2	CASSIGTGALYGYTF	TGTGCCAGTAGTATAGGGACAGGGGCCCTCTATGGCTACACCTTC
-	TRBV18	-	TRBJ2-3	CASSPEWTDTQYF	TGTGCCAGCTCACCAGAGTGGACAGATACGCAGTATTTT
TRBD1	TRBV5-1	-	TRBJ1-2	CASSSGQGAGGYTF	TGCGCCAGCAGCTCGGGACAGGGGGCGGGTGGCTACACCTTC
-	TRBV13	-	TRBJ1-1	CASSPGGGVAEAFF	TGTGCCAGCAGCCCGGGAGGGGGGGTCGCTGAAGCTTTCTTT
-	TRBV5-4	-	TRBJ2-2	CASSSITTGELFF	TGTGCCAGCAGCTCTATAACTACCGGGGAGCTGTTTTTT
-	TRBV6-5	once	TRBJ2-6	CASSLRGSGANVLTF	TGTGCCAGCAGTTTGAGGGGGTCTGGGGCCAACGTCCTGACTTTC
-	TRBV28	-	TRBJ1-5	CASRGGAGPNQPQHF	TGTGCCAGCAGGGGGGGGGCAGGGCCTAATCAGCCCCAGCATTTT
TRBD1	TRBV4-1	-	TRBJ1-2	CASSQDEFRTGDGYTF	TGCGCCAGCAGCCAAGATGAGTTTCGGACAGGGGATGGCTACACCTTC
TRBD1	TRBV28	-	TRBJ1-3	CASSSLVRGFGNTIYF	TGTGCCAGCAGTTCCCTGGTCAGGGGGTTTGGAAACACCATATATTTT
TRBD1	TRBV9	-	TRBJ2-1	CASSVATGGYYNEQFF	TGTGCCAGCAGCGTAGCGACAGGGGGGTACTACAATGAGCAGTTCTTC
TRBD1	TRBV27	few	TRBJ1-1	CASSQGTTGGTEAFF	TGTGCCAGCAGTCAGGGAACGACAGGGGGGACTGAAGCTTTCTTT
-	TRBV29-1	-	TRBJ2-7	CSVVMSYEQYF	TGCAGCGTTGTTATGAGCTACGAGCAGTACTTC
-	TRBV5-1	-	TRBJ1-6	CASSLGLSADPAGSPLHF	TGCGCCAGCAGCTTGGGTCTTTCCGCCGATCCGGCGGGTTCACCCCTCCACTTT
TRBD1	TRBV6-1	few	TRBJ1-5	CASSISDRGDQPQHF	TGTGCCAGCAGCATCTCGGACAGGGGTGATCAGCCCCAGCATTTT
TRBD2	TRBV9	-	TRBJ2-2	CASSVGIAGGPGTGELFF	TGTGCCAGCAGCGTAGGGATAGCGGGGGGGCCCGGAACCGGGGAGCTGTTTTTT
-	TRBV27	-	TRBJ1-4	CASSSQGLVNEKLFF	TGTGCCAGCAGTTCCCAGGGGTTGGTTAATGAAAAACTGTTTTTT
-	TRBV7-8	-	TRBJ1-2	CASSSGGDSGYTF	TGTGCCAGCAGCTCAGGAGGGGACTCTGGCTACACCTTC
TRBD1	TRBV2	-	TRBJ2-7	CASSEAGGVLRYEQYF	TGTGCCAGCAGTGAAGCAGGGGGCGTTCTACGCTACGAGCAGTACTTC
-	TRBV5-5	-	TRBJ1-1	CASSLYTGINTEAFF	TGTGCCAGCAGCTTGTATACAGGGATTAACACTGAAGCTTTCTTT
-	TRBV28	-	TRBJ1-3	CASRGGGSGNTIYF	TGTGCCAGCAGGGGAGGGGGATCTGGAAACACCATATATTTT
TRBD1	TRBV10-3	-	TRBJ1-2	CAIDHRGTRDYGYTF	TGTGCCATCGACCACAGGGGGACTCGGGACTATGGCTACACCTTC
TRBD2	TRBV5-6	-	TRBJ2-1	CASSLLRASGGRDEQFF	TGTGCCAGCAGCTTGTTACGGGCTAGCGGGGGAAGGGATGAGCAGTTCTTC
-	TRBV4-2	-	TRBJ1-1	CASSQVVQRGTEAFF	TGTGCCAGCAGCCAAGTTGTTCAAAGAGGGACTGAAGCTTTCTTT
-	TRBV19	-	TRBJ1-5	CASTPRAAAGQPQHF	TGTGCCAGTACCCCGAGAGCCGCAGCCGGGCAGCCCCAGCATTTT
TRBD2	TRBV4-3	-	TRBJ2-2	CARSPYLADNTGELFF	TGCGCCCGCAGCCCTTACCTAGCGGATAACACCGGGGAGCTGTTTTTT
TRBD1	TRBV7-9	-	TRBJ1-4	CASSWTGVSTNEKLFF	TGTGCCAGCAGTTGGACAGGGGTGTCAACTAATGAAAAACTGTTTTTT
TRBD1	TRBV7-2	once	TRBJ1-4	CASSLGQQGSNEKLFF	TGTGCCAGCAGCTTAGGACAACAGGGGTCTAATGAAAAACTGTTTTTT
-	TRBV19	few	TRBJ1-3	CAIQTDSGNTIYF	TGTGCCATCCAGACAGACTCTGGAAACACCATATATTTT
TRBD1	TRBV2	-	TRBJ2-7	CASLRQGAYEQYF	TGTGCCAGCCTTCGACAGGGTGCGTACGAGCAGTACTTC
-	TRBV25-1	-	TRBJ1-3	CASSEWTVSGNTIYF	TGTGCCAGCAGTGAGTGGACAGTTTCTGGAAACACCATATATTTT
TRBD2	TRBV7-8	-	TRBJ2-3	CASSSRGDDTQYF	TGTGCCAGCAGCAGCCGGGGGGACGATACGCAGTATTTT
TRBD1	TRBV4-3	-	TRBJ1-1	CASSHRTGEAFF	TGCGCCAGCAGCCACCGGACAGGAGAAGCTTTCTTT
TRBD2	TRBV4-2	few	TRBJ2-7	CASSQVAGDNSYEQYF	TGTGCCAGCAGCCAAGTTGCGGGGGATAACTCCTACGAGCAGTACTTC
TRBD1	TRBV11-2	-	TRBJ2-1	CASSVGTGGFYNEQFF	TGTGCCAGCAGCGTCGGGACAGGGGGCTTTTACAATGAGCAGTTCTTC
TRBD2	TRBV7-9	-	TRBJ2-1	CASSLTQTSGGYNEQFF	TGTGCCAGCAGCTTAACCCAGACTAGCGGGGGGTACAATGAGCAGTTCTTC
TRBD1	TRBV5-4	once	TRBJ1-2	CASSTGQGAHLDGYTF	TGTGCCAGCAGCACCGGACAGGGGGCTCATCTGGATGGCTACACCTTC
-	TRBV7-2	-	TRBJ1-1	CASSLLVNEAFF	TGTGCCAGCAGCTTATTAGTCAATGAAGCTTTCTTT
-	TRBV15	-	TRBJ2-3	CATSRDRDTQYF	TGTGCCACCAGCAGAGATCGGGATACGCAGTATTTT
-	TRBV21-1	-	TRBJ1-1	CASSIDRGNTEAFF	TGTGCCAGCAGCATCGACAGGGGGAACACTGAAGCTTTCTTT
-	TRBV19	-	TRBJ1-2	CASSIDPVTAIYGYTF	TGTGCCAGTAGTATAGACCCGGTGACAGCAATCTATGGCTACACCTTC
-	TRBV5-6	-	TRBJ1-5	CASSFDGEGPQHF	TGTGCCAGCAGTTTTGACGGTGAGGGGCCCCAGCATTTT